This T cell receptor (beta chain) was documented in a study of shared clonotypes between healthy human individuals. At the level of the study: The study enrolled a couple of women and a few men aged 18 to 49. Three plates each covered CD4 naive and memory; CD8 naive two, CD8 memory one. Findings and limits, study-wide: The study's rarefaction showed incomplete sorted-subset sequencing despite large depth. Sharing of clonotypes among donors was expected to vary with sequencing depth.

The length of the CDR3 is 11 residues. The germline V gene encodes CDR1 MNHNY and CDR2 SVGAGI (reference sequence). Trimming took off 8 bases at V and 5 bases at J, with 8 bases between the two ends. Only CD45RO-negative cells positively selected for CCR7 counted as naive CD8 cells, so terminally differentiated effector memory CD45RA+ cells were excluded. Clones were sequenced by immunoSEQ multiplex PCR, and TCRdb holds only the in-frame ones, with some missing. The sample lists about 580,000 clones, about 98% seen once, with 0.25% to 0.35% in the top ten. Concerning this clone: As yet, its antigen is unknown.

The sequence derives from a man between 25 and 39 years old in good health. The chain uses TRBV6-6 and TRBJ2-3, with D unclear. The sample taken for sequencing was naive CD8+ T cells sorted from blood. CDR3 bases: TGTGCCAGCGGGCTAAGAGATACGCAGTATTTT. Amino acids: CASGLRDTQYF.